A single count supports the clone carrying this T cell receptor beta chain. In the study's own analysis: Cell counts per sample came from amplifying reference gene primers. Sequenced by immunoSEQ multiplex PCR; TCRdb stores in-frame clones only, minus some. The V and J calls and clone size were taken over from that table, and D and trimming were inferred from the DNA. The table records over 120,000 clones, 81% of them present only once. CDR1 is LGHNA and CDR2 is YSLEER in the germline V gene. Losses at the gene ends were 1 base for V and 0 bases for J; bases not matched to a gene: 2. This CDR3 is built from 18 residues. The data belong to a study of blood T cell repertoires in COVID-19. Study in general: Acute and convalescent COVID-19 specimens originated in the United States, Italy and Spain. In each case, the material was cDNA or gDNA derived from T cells, B-cell-depleted T cells, or PBMCs.

Sequencing was performed on peripheral blood. The V and J genes are TRBV4-3 and TRBJ2-6; 11 bases are a match to TRBD1. This TCR was recovered from a human donor in a cohort sampled during active COVID-19. CDR3 sequence: CASSQVGTGGSGANVLTF. CDR3 in DNA: TGCGCCAGCAGCCAAGTGGGGACAGGGGGCTCTGGGGCCAACGTCCTGACTTTC.